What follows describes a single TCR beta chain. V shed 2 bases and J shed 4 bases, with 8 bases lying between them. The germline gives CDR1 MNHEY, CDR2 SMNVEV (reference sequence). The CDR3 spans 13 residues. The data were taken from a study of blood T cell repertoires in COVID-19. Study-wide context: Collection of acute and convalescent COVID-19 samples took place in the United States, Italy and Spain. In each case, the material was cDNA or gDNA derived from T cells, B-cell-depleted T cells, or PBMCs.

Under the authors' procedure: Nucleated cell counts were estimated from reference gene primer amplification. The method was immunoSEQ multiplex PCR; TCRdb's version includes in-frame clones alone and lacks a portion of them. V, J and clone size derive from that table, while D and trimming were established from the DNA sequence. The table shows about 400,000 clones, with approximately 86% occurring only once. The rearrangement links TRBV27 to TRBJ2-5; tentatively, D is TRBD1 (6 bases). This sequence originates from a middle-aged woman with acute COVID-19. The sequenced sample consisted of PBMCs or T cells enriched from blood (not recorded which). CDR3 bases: TGTGCCAGCAGTTTAGGCAGGGGAGAGACCCAGTACTTC. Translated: CASSLGRGETQYF.